Listed below are T cell receptor beta chains from one sample, sequenced in a study of blood T cell repertoires in COVID-19. The data were produced by immunoSEQ multiplex PCR, yet TCRdb's version contains in-frame clones alone and is incomplete. The sample holds more than 150,000 clones, approximately 79% seen once. The specimen was peripheral blood. The receptor source for this set is a man aged 45-60 years who had recovered from COVID-19. The CDR3 runs from the conserved cysteine through the conserved F or W. The order of the fields is D gene, V gene, clone size, J gene, CDR3 DNA, CDR3 protein. The D gene is left open where the match is weak. The listing skips clone size in some rows; elsewhere it reads once, few, many or a size class.

TRBD2,TRBV28,.,TRBJ2-7,TGTGCCATAGAGAATCGGGATTGGCTAGCGGGAGGAAGACCCTACGAGCAGTACTTC,CAIENRDWLAGGRPYEQYF
TRBD1,TRBV7-8,.,TRBJ2-7,TGTGCCAGCAGCTTAGTAAGACAGGGCGAGCAGTACTTC,CASSLVRQGEQYF
.,TRBV3-1/TRBV3-2,.,TRBJ2-7,TGTGCCAGCAGCCAATCGGTACACGAGCAGTACTTC,CASSQSVHEQYF
TRBD2,TRBV10-1,.,TRBJ2-3,TGCGCCAGCAATAGAAGACAGGGAGTAGCGGGAGTTAGCACAGATACGCAGTATTTT,CASNRRQGVAGVSTDTQYF
.,TRBV27,.,TRBJ1-2,TGTGCCAGCAGTTTATGGGGGTCGGGGGACTACACCTTC,CASSLWGSGDYTF
.,TRBV27,.,TRBJ1-1,TGTGCCAGCAGTTTATCTGTCAGGGGGAACACTGAAGCTTTCTTT,CASSLSVRGNTEAFF
.,TRBV18,.,TRBJ1-1,TGTGCCAGCTCACCACCCCAGGGAACAGGCACTGAAGCTTTCTTT,CASSPPQGTGTEAFF
.,TRBV29-1,many,TRBJ1-2,TGCAGCGTTGTATACGACATCGCGTATGGCTACACCTTC,CSVVYDIAYGYTF
TRBD1,TRBV5-1,once,TRBJ1-4,TGCGCCAGCAGCCCTTTGACAGGGTCGTATGAAAAACTGTTTTTT,CASSPLTGSYEKLFF
TRBD2,TRBV7-6,.,TRBJ2-2,TGTGCCAGCAGCTTAGTGGCGGGAGGGCACACCGGGGAGCTGTTTTTT,CASSLVAGGHTGELFF
.,TRBV7-2,.,TRBJ1-1,TGTGCCAGCAGCCTCACCGGGACAAATGAAGCTTTCTTT,CASSLTGTNEAFF
.,TRBV29-1,.,TRBJ1-2,TGCAGCGTTGGGTGGGCATCGGATGGCTACACCTTC,CSVGWASDGYTF
TRBD1,TRBV19,.,TRBJ2-7,TGTGCCAGTAACCCGTATGGACAGGGGGACGAGCAGTACTTC,CASNPYGQGDEQYF
.,TRBV27,.,TRBJ2-1,TGTGCCAGCAGCGATTACAGGAATGAGCAGTTCTTC,CASSDYRNEQFF
TRBD1,TRBV29-1,.,TRBJ2-4,TGCAGCGCCAGTTGGCCCACCGGACAGGGGGACAAAAACATTCAGTACTTC,CSASWPTGQGDKNIQYF
TRBD2,TRBV6-5,.,TRBJ2-3,TGTGCCAGCAGTTACCTAGCGGGAGTCACCACAGATACGCAGTATTTT,CASSYLAGVTTDTQYF
TRBD1,TRBV30,few,TRBJ1-2,TGTGCCTGGCAAACACAGGGGGTTAACTATGGCTACACCTTC,CAWQTQGVNYGYTF
.,TRBV4-1,once,TRBJ2-2,TGCGCCAGCAGCTCCTCGGGCAGACAGACAGTAGCGAACACCGGGGAGCTGTTTTTT,CASSSSGRQTVANTGELFF
TRBD2,TRBV5-1,.,TRBJ2-1,TGCGCCAGCAGCTCGGGACTAGCGGGAGGGTACAATGAGCAGTTCTTC,CASSSGLAGGYNEQFF
TRBD2,TRBV19,.,TRBJ2-1,TGTGCCAGTAGCTGGACTAGCGGGAGCTCCTACAATGAGCAGTTCTTC,CASSWTSGSSYNEQFF
.,TRBV28,.,TRBJ2-2,TGTGCCAGCAGTTTAACGGCGGGACGGAACACCGGGGAGCTGTTTTTT,CASSLTAGRNTGELFF
TRBD1,TRBV9,.,TRBJ1-3,TGTGCCAGCAGCGTACGGACAGGGCGAGACACCATATATTTT,CASSVRTGRDTIYF
TRBD1,TRBV19,.,TRBJ1-5,TGTGCCAGTAGGGGACAGGGGGCTTCGGGCAATCAGCCCCAGCATTTT,CASRGQGASGNQPQHF
.,TRBV5-1,.,TRBJ2-1,TGCGCCAGCACCGTTGAGTACAGGAGCTCCTACAATGAGCAGTTCTTC,CASTVEYRSSYNEQFF
TRBD1,TRBV28,.,TRBJ1-2,TGTGCCAGCGGGACAGGGGGTTACTATGGCTACACCTTC,CASGTGGYYGYTF
TRBD2,TRBV19,.,TRBJ2-1,TGTGCCAGTAGTATCGGCGGGAGAGGTCTCAATGAGCAGTTCTTC,CASSIGGRGLNEQFF
.,TRBV19,.,TRBJ1-1,TGTGCCAGTAGTAGGCGGGGGGGGAACACTGAAGCTTTCTTT,CASSRRGGNTEAFF
TRBD2,TRBV25-1,.,TRBJ2-1,TGTGCCAGCAGTGAAGCCTCGATAGCGGGAGCGTGGGAGCAGTTCTTC,CASSEASIAGAWEQFF
.,TRBV3-1/TRBV3-2,.,TRBJ2-3,TGTGCCAGCAGCCAAGTGCTCCCCTTTGGAGGGGACGGTACGCAGTATTTT,CASSQVLPFGGDGTQYF
.,TRBV24-1,.,TRBJ1-1,TGTGCCACCAGTGATTTGGGGAGGGGACGTTTTTTCTTT,CATSDLGRGRFFF
.,TRBV20-1,.,TRBJ2-5,TGCAGTGCTGAACCTCGGGAGACCCAGTACTTC,CSAEPRETQYF
.,TRBV6-5,.,TRBJ1-4,TGTGCCAGCAGACCAGGGAAGGGCGAAAAACTGTTTTTT,CASRPGKGEKLFF
TRBD1,TRBV19,.,TRBJ2-1,TGTGCCAGTAGGGGGACAGGGGGCGGTTACAATGAGCAGTTCTTC,CASRGTGGGYNEQFF
TRBD2,TRBV5-4,.,TRBJ2-5,TGTGCCAGCAGCTTGTCGGCGGGAGGGGAGACCCAGTACTTC,CASSLSAGGETQYF
.,TRBV30,.,TRBJ1-3,TGTGCCTGGACTTCCACCTCAGGGACCATATATTTT,CAWTSTSGTIYF
TRBD2,TRBV7-2,.,TRBJ2-5,TGTGCCAGCAGCTTTAAGACTAGCGGGGGGCGAGGGCGGACCCAGTACTTC,CASSFKTSGGRGRTQYF
.,TRBV2,.,TRBJ1-6,TGTGCCAGCTCGACCGGACACCTCAATAATTCACCCCTCCACTTT,CASSTGHLNNSPLHF
.,TRBV6-1,.,TRBJ1-5,TGTGCCAGCAGTGGTCAGGGGCCGACAATCAATCAGCCCCAGCATTTT,CASSGQGPTINQPQHF
.,TRBV27,.,TRBJ1-5,TGTGCCAGCAGTCGACGACCCAGACAGGATCATCAGCCCCAGCATTTT,CASSRRPRQDHQPQHF
.,TRBV11-2,.,TRBJ2-7,TGTGCCAGCAGCAGCGTCCCCGCGGGGCAGTACTTC,CASSSVPAGQYF
.,TRBV29-1,.,TRBJ1-4,TGCAGCGTTGCAGGAGGCACAACTAATGAAAAACTGTTTTTT,CSVAGGTTNEKLFF
.,TRBV7-3,.,TRBJ2-3,TGTGCCAGCAGCTTTCGGGCAGGGGGAGGCGACTTGGATACGCAGTATTTT,CASSFRAGGGDLDTQYF
TRBD2,TRBV7-2,few,TRBJ2-3,TGTGCCAGCAGCTCCCTGAGCGGGAGGGCGACAGATACGCAGTATTTT,CASSSLSGRATDTQYF
TRBD1,TRBV6-2/TRBV6-3,few,TRBJ1-1,TGTGCCAGCAGTGGACAGGGGACGGGCGCTGAAGCTTTCTTT,CASSGQGTGAEAFF
TRBD2,TRBV5-1,.,TRBJ2-7,TGCGCCAGCAGCAATCTAGCGGGAGGATACAGCGAGCAGTACTTC,CASSNLAGGYSEQYF
.,TRBV5-1,.,TRBJ2-1,TGCGCCAGCAGCTTGGCCTTGACAGACAGGTACAATGAGCAGTTCTTC,CASSLALTDRYNEQFF
.,TRBV7-9,.,TRBJ1-6,TGTGCCAGCAGCAACGGGGGTTCACCCCTCCACTTT,CASSNGGSPLHF
TRBD1,TRBV6-4,.,TRBJ2-7,TGTGCCAGCAGTGACCCTATTACACTCATCCGGGACAGGGAATCTGATACCTACGAGCAGTACTTC,CASSDPITLIRDRESDTYEQYF
TRBD1,TRBV18,.,TRBJ2-2,TGTGCCAGCTCAGTCGGACAGGGGCGCACCGGGGAGCTGTTTTTT,CASSVGQGRTGELFF
.,TRBV9,.,TRBJ1-2,TGTGCCAGCAGCGCCGAGGAACGCTATGGCTACACCTTC,CASSAEERYGYTF
TRBD1,TRBV2,.,TRBJ2-7,TGTGCCAGCAGTGAAGCGCGGACAGGGGGCGGCGAGCAGTACTTC,CASSEARTGGGEQYF
.,TRBV27,.,TRBJ1-1,TGTGCCAGCAGGTCACAGGCAAGTAGGACTGAAGCTTTCTTT,CASRSQASRTEAFF
.,TRBV30,.,TRBJ1-1,TGTGCCTGGAGTGTAGGATTACAGGGTGAAGCTTTCTTT,CAWSVGLQGEAFF
TRBD2,TRBV9,.,TRBJ2-3,TGTGCCAGCAGCGTAGCGACTAGCGGGAGCACAGATACGCAGTATTTT,CASSVATSGSTDTQYF
.,TRBV7-8,.,TRBJ2-3,TGTGCCAGCAGCTGGACCGGGACATTACGCACAGATACGCAGTATTTT,CASSWTGTLRTDTQYF
.,TRBV7-2,.,TRBJ1-6,TGTGCCAGCAACCCAGGGGAGGGTAGGGCCCTCCACTTT,CASNPGEGRALHF
.,TRBV5-1,.,TRBJ2-7,TGCGCCAGCAGCTCGGGGGACCCCGCTTCGGCCGAGCAGTACTTC,CASSSGDPASAEQYF